This T cell receptor (beta chain) was identified during a study of T cell repertoires in cytomegalovirus infection. This clonotype was seen a few times. Each CDR3 protein gets one entry after TCRdb re-called the reads with MiXCR. Of some 440,000 distinct CDR3 sequences in the sample, roughly 30% are singletons; the top ten hold approximately 14%. V gave up 1 base and J gave up 7 bases, with 19 bases separating them. The CDR3 is 17 amino acids. Germline-derived CDR1 and CDR2 are LNHDA and SQIVND (reference sequence). The chain employs TRBV19 and TRBJ1-4; no firm D call. The sequence was obtained from a human donor in good health (CMV status not recorded). Some clones in this sample may be carry-over from other donors' samples. Sequencing was carried out using PBMCs. This CDR3 reads CASSIVLYRRGGEKLFF. CDR3 bases: TGTGCCAGTAGTATAGTACTATATCGACGGGGAGGTGAAAAACTGTTTTTT.